The rows below give T cell receptor beta chains drawn from one sample of a study of blood T cell repertoires in COVID-19. Generated by immunoSEQ multiplex PCR, the TCRdb table keeps only in-frame clones and is missing some. In the table there are about 150,000 clones, 86% of which are singletons. Specimen: peripheral blood. The receptors were sampled from a woman aged 70 to 79 with acute or convalescent COVID-19. Each CDR3 is given with its conserved first and last residue. The D gene is left open where the match is weak. Some rows have no size entry. The others give once, few or many, or a class for an expanded clone.

clone_size d_call j_call v_call cdr3_length cdr3_nt cdr3_aa
once TRBD1 TRBJ1-2 TRBV6-2/TRBV6-3 17 TGTGCCAGCAGCCCCGGGACAGGGGGCACTTCCTACTATGGCTACACCTTC CASSPGTGGTSYYGYTF
few TRBD1 TRBJ1-4 TRBV10-3 16 TGTGCCATCAGTGAGACGGGACAGGGGTTAGGCGAAAAACTGTTTTTT CAISETGQGLGEKLFF
. TRBD1 TRBJ1-1 TRBV5-6 15 TGTGCCAGCAGCTTTATCGACAGGGAGGACACTGAAGCTTTCTTT CASSFIDREDTEAFF
. . TRBJ1-1 TRBV6-5 16 TGTGCCAGCAGTTACTCCCCAAGGCCGCGGATCACTGAAGCTTTCTTT CASSYSPRPRITEAFF
. . TRBJ1-2 TRBV30 15 TGTGCCTGGAGCCAACTCGTACGCATTCAGGGTGGCTACACCTTC CAWSQLVRIQGGYTF
. . TRBJ1-1 TRBV7-6 15 TGTGCCAGCAGCTTGGCAGGGGCCGGAGTCACTGAAGCTTTCTTT CASSLAGAGVTEAFF
. . TRBJ2-7 TRBV28 15 TGTGCCACGAATCCCCGGGGTGGGAATATATTAGAGCAGTACTTC CATNPRGGNILEQYF
. TRBD1 TRBJ1-2 TRBV10-3 16 TGTGCCATCAGTGAGACAGACGGGACAGTGAGCTATGGCTACACCTTC CAISETDGTVSYGYTF
. . TRBJ2-7 TRBV19 16 TGTGCCAGTAGGTCGCTGTATGATGGTGGAGCCTACGAGCAGTACTTC CASRSLYDGGAYEQYF
once . TRBJ2-2 TRBV7-2 14 TGTGCCAGCAGCTTTTCGGGGGTTACCGGGGAGCTGTTTTTT CASSFSGVTGELFF
. TRBD1 TRBJ1-2 TRBV7-2 15 TGTGCCAGCAGCTTAGTTTCAGGGGGCTGGAATGGCTACACCTTC CASSLVSGGWNGYTF
. . TRBJ2-2 TRBV9 13 TGTGCCAGCAGCTCCCAAAACACCGGGGAGCTGTTTTTT CASSSQNTGELFF
few TRBD2 TRBJ2-1 TRBV19 15 TGTGCCAGTAGCCCCGGGACTAGCGGAAACAATGAGCAGTTCTTC CASSPGTSGNNEQFF
. . TRBJ2-1 TRBV9 12 TGTGCCAGCAGCGTCTCTGGCTATGAGCAGTTCTTC CASSVSGYEQFF
few TRBD1 TRBJ1-6 TRBV7-2 15 TGTGCCAGCAGCTTAGGGGCCAGGGGGAATTCACCCCTCCACTTT CASSLGARGNSPLHF
. . TRBJ2-7 TRBV7-2 15 TGTGCCAGCAGCTTAGATTGGACTGGAGCCTACGAGCAGTACTTC CASSLDWTGAYEQYF
. . TRBJ1-4 TRBV13 14 TGTGCCAGCAGCTTCGGGGGGCGACCTGAAAAACTGTTTTTT CASSFGGRPEKLFF
. . TRBJ2-7 TRBV7-9 12 TGTGCCAGCAGCCAATCCCCATACGAGCAGTACTTC CASSQSPYEQYF
. TRBD2 TRBJ2-1 TRBV7-3 14 TGTGCCAGCAGCCCACTGGGGGGGTTGGACGACCAGTTCTTC CASSPLGGLDDQFF
. . TRBJ1-2 TRBV19 15 TGTGCCAGTAGTAGGGATCTGTTCCCGGGGAGCGGCTACACCTTC CASSRDLFPGSGYTF
. . TRBJ1-3 TRBV7-2 15 TGTGCCAGCAGCTTAGCCAGGGATCCTGGAAACACCATATATTTT CASSLARDPGNTIYF
. TRBD1 TRBJ2-7 TRBV27 15 TGTGCCAGCAGTTTACGACAGGGGGCAGCGTACGAGCAGTACTTC CASSLRQGAAYEQYF
. TRBD2 TRBJ2-7 TRBV7-2 13 TGTGCCAGCAGCAGGGACTACTCCTACGAGCAGTACTTC CASSRDYSYEQYF
. . TRBJ2-2 TRBV7-2 17 TGTGCCAGCAGCTTAGACGTCGACAGCCTTAGGACCGGGGAGCTGTTTTTT CASSLDVDSLRTGELFF
. TRBD2 TRBJ2-3 TRBV4-1 14 TGCGCCTGGGGGGGGGAGAGCCGAACTTATGGGCAGTATTTT CAWGGESRTYGQYF
once . TRBJ1-2 TRBV7-9 15 TGTGCCAGCACCCGACCCTTCGCAGGCAACTATGGCTACACCTTC CASTRPFAGNYGYTF
. TRBD1 TRBJ1-2 TRBV30 13 TGTGCCTCAAACAGGGGGGCTAACTATGGCTACACCTTC CASNRGANYGYTF
. . TRBJ1-2 TRBV5-1 15 TGCGCCAGCAGCTTGGGGGCCGGGACACCCGATGGCTACACCTTC CASSLGAGTPDGYTF
. TRBD1 TRBJ1-1 TRBV4-3 15 TGCGCCAGCAGCCGTGGGACAGGGATGAACACTGAAGCTTTCTTT CASSRGTGMNTEAFF
. . TRBJ1-4 TRBV28 15 TGTGCCAGCAGTTTTAATTCCGGGACTAATGAAAAACTGTTTTTT CASSFNSGTNEKLFF
few . TRBJ2-1 TRBV27 15 TGTGCCAGCAGTGTCTCACTCCCCCACAGGGCTGAGCAGTTCTTC CASSVSLPHRAEQFF
. TRBD1 TRBJ2-1 TRBV7-7 15 TGTGCTAGCAGCAAAGGGACAGGGCAAAGCAATGAGCAGTTCTTC CASSKGTGQSNEQFF
few . TRBJ1-2 TRBV4-2 15 TGTGCCAGCAGCCAAGAGGCAGGGCGGAATGATGGCTACACCTTC CASSQEAGRNDGYTF
. TRBD1 TRBJ1-1 TRBV29-1 13 TGCAGCGTTAAGACAGGGGAGGTCGGTGAAGCTTTCTTT CSVKTGEVGEAFF
. . TRBJ2-3 TRBV19 12 TGTGCCAGTAGTCATCAGACAGATACGCAGTATTTT CASSHQTDTQYF
. . TRBJ2-1 TRBV11-3 12 TGTGCCAGCAGCTTCAACAACAATGAGCAGTTCTTC CASSFNNNEQFF
. . TRBJ1-3 TRBV10-3 15 TGTGCCTCCAGCCCCCGTTTGGAAATGAGGAACACCATATATTTT CASSPRLEMRNTIYF
. TRBD1 TRBJ1-1 TRBV7-3 15 TGTGCCAGCAGCTTATACGGGCTGGGACAGGGTGAAGCTTTCTTT CASSLYGLGQGEAFF
. . TRBJ2-5 TRBV5-1 14 TGCGCCAGCCGCAGGGGAGTAGGCCAAGAGACCCAGTACTTC CASRRGVGQETQYF
. TRBD1 TRBJ1-4 TRBV4-1 14 TGCGCCAGCAGGCACAGGGGAAATAATGAAAAACTGTTTTTT CASRHRGNNEKLFF
. . TRBJ1-2 TRBV28 12 TGTGCCAGCAGCCCTGGGGCCTATGGCTACACCTTC CASSPGAYGYTF
once . TRBJ1-2 TRBV9 15 TGTGCCAGCAGCGTAGAGGACGGGGTAAACTATGGCTACACCTTC CASSVEDGVNYGYTF
. . TRBJ1-1 TRBV3-1/TRBV3-2 15 TGTGCCAGCAAGGAGGAGGGGGGGCGTGGTACTGAAGCTTTCTTT CASKEEGGRGTEAFF
once TRBD1 TRBJ1-6 TRBV3-1/TRBV3-2 15 TGTGCCAGCAGCCAATCAGGGGGCTATAATTCACCCCTCCACTTT CASSQSGGYNSPLHF
. . TRBJ1-2 TRBV5-1 16 TGCGCCAGCAGCCCCGGTGGGGGCAACGAAAACTATGGCTACACCTTC CASSPGGGNENYGYTF
few . TRBJ2-1 TRBV7-3 15 TGTGCCAGCAGCCTCAACGGTTTAAGTGACAATGAGCAGTTCTTC CASSLNGLSDNEQFF
. . TRBJ1-6 TRBV7-9 13 TGTGCCAGCGGGAGGGGCCAAGGTTCACCCCTCCACTTT CASGRGQGSPLHF
. . TRBJ2-1 TRBV7-3 12 TGTGCCAGCAGCGCGACAGCGGGTGAGCAGTTCTTC CASSATAGEQFF
. TRBD1 TRBJ2-7 TRBV3-1/TRBV3-2 16 TGTGCCAGCAGCCATAGCCCGGGACAGGGGGCTTACGAGCAGTACTTC CASSHSPGQGAYEQYF
. TRBD1 TRBJ1-2 TRBV4-3 14 TGCGCCAGCAGCCAACAGACAGGGCGCTATGGCTACACCTTC CASSQQTGRYGYTF
. . TRBJ1-5 TRBV4-3 21 TGCGCCAGCAGTCTACCAAAGGGGCCAAGGGGCCCGGGGGGCCTGAATCAGCCCCAGCATTTT CASSLPKGPRGPGGLNQPQHF
. . TRBJ1-5 TRBV3-1/TRBV3-2 14 TGTGCCAGCAGCCAAGACAGGTACAATCAGCCCCAGCATTTT CASSQDRYNQPQHF
. TRBD2 TRBJ2-2 TRBV2 16 TGTGCCAGCAAGTTGGAGGGAGGGGTGGGCACCGGGGAGCTGTTTTTT CASKLEGGVGTGELFF
. TRBD2 TRBJ2-2 TRBV5-1 18 TGCGCCAGCAGCTTGTCAATTCTAGCGGGCTCGAACACCGGGGAGCTGTTTTTT CASSLSILAGSNTGELFF
. TRBD2 TRBJ2-1 TRBV4-3 20 TGCGCCAGCAGCCAAGATAGGTGGAGCGGGGGTCCGAGCTCCTACAATGAGCAGTTCTTC CASSQDRWSGGPSSYNEQFF
. . TRBJ1-3 TRBV6-5 15 TGTGCCAGCAGTTACTCCGGGAAGTGGGGAAACACCATATATTTT CASSYSGKWGNTIYF
. . TRBJ2-7 TRBV7-2 15 TGTGCCAGCAGCCTCGATCGGGGTCTGAACTACGAGCAGTACTTC CASSLDRGLNYEQYF
. TRBD1 TRBJ2-2 TRBV11-3 16 TGTGCCAGCAGCTGGCAGGGGGCTGGTAACACCGGGGAGCTGTTTTTT CASSWQGAGNTGELFF